The next 25 T cell receptor beta chains were all read from a single sample in a study of blood T cell repertoires in COVID-19. The repertoire was sequenced with immunoSEQ multiplex PCR; TCRdb's copy has only in-frame clones and lacks some. Of 180,000 or so clones listed, 70% to 85% were seen once; the top ten hold roughly 9.8%. Sequencing was carried out using peripheral blood. The receptors originated from a woman aged 80 or over with acute or convalescent COVID-19.

The V and J genes are TRBV5-1 and TRBJ2-6, with TRBD1 matching over 7 bases. The CDR3 contains 16 residues. Germline CDR1 and CDR2: SGHRS and YFSETQ. V was pared by 4 bases and J by 6 bases, with 10 bases of the junction left unmatched. CDR3 protein: CASSPQGNPKANVLTF. For the CDR3, the DNA is TGCGCCAGCAGCCCACAGGGGAACCCAAAGGCCAACGTCCTGACTTTC. Based on the CDR3 plus reference TRBV5-1 and TRBJ2-6, the full variable domain is KAGVTQTPRYLIKTRGQQVTLSCSPISGHRSVSWYQQTPGQGLQFLFEYFSETQRNKGNFPGRFSGRQFSNSRSEMNVSTLELGDSALYLCASSPQGNPKANVLTFGAGSRLTVL.

The chain's CDR3 is CASSLGAGEWEKLFF. The CDR3, as DNA: TGTGCCAGCAGCTTAGGCGCGGGGGAATGGGAAAAACTGTTTTTT. The chain carries TRBV7-8 and TRBJ1-4; D may be TRBD1 (5 bases). Trimming pared 1 base from V and 8 bases from J, leaving 14 bases between. This CDR3 comprises 15 residues. From germline, CDR1 is SGHVS and CDR2 FQNEAQ.

The rearrangement joins TRBV6-1 to TRBJ2-3, with D possibly matching TRBD2 (6 bases). The germline V gene has CDR1 MNHNS and CDR2 SASEGT. Between the trimmed V and J ends, which lost 1 base and 0 bases, there was a span of 17 bases. The CDR3 contains 18 residues. The CDR3 nucleotides read TGTGCCAGCAGTGAAGTAGCTTCGATTAGCGGAAGCACAGATACGCAGTATTTT. It encodes CASSEVASISGSTDTQYF.

There are a few counts of this clone. The chain joins TRBV7-9 to TRBJ2-7, with D tentatively TRBD2 (6 bases). The CDR3 sequence is 17 residues long. Germline V lookup: CDR1 SEHNR, CDR2 FQNEAQ (reference sequence). V lost 1 base, J lost 5 bases, and 21 bases lay in between. This CDR3 reads CASSLGFRRLEEDEQYF. In DNA, the CDR3 is TGTGCCAGCAGCTTAGGGTTTCGGCGACTAGAGGAAGACGAGCAGTACTTC.

This chain links TRBV7-9 with TRBJ1-3; D unresolved. V gave up 5 bases and J gave up 4 bases, with 6 bases separating them. The germline CDR1 and CDR2 sequences are SEHNR and FQNEAQ (reference sequence). The CDR3 is made up of 12 amino acids. The CDR3 DNA follows: TGTGCCAGCAGCCCCCGGGGAAACACCATATATTTT. This codes for CASSPRGNTIYF.

This rearrangement joins TRBV27 to TRBJ2-1; 10 bases match TRBD2. V lost 3 bases, J lost 5 bases, and 7 bases stayed unmatched. In germline, CDR1 is MNHEY, CDR2 SMNVEV (reference sequence). CDR3 length: 16 amino acids. The CDR3 DNA reads TGTGCCAGCAGTTTGGGGGGGACTAGCGCTCACAATGAGCAGTTCTTC. Protein: CASSLGGTSAHNEQFF.

The chain is built from TRBV11-3 and TRBJ2-3; D perhaps matches TRBD1 (6 bases). With 5 bases removed from V and 6 bases from J, the gap between germline ends came to 15 bases. The germline V gene has CDR1 SGHNT and CDR2 YENEEA. The CDR3 consists of 14 residues. The CDR3 region has the DNA TGTGCCAGCAGCCTACAGGGCAATGGGGATACGCAGTATTTT. Amino acids: CASSLQGNGDTQYF.

The chain uses TRBV19 and TRBJ1-2; the D is unclear. The CDR3 consists of 15 residues. CDR1 LNHDA and CDR2 SQIVND come from the germline V gene (reference sequence). Trimming took 6 bases from V and 0 from J, leaving 14 bases between them. The CDR3 coding sequence is TGTGCCAGTAGGGTATCTCCTGCGTCTAACTATGGCTACACCTTC. It yields the protein CASRVSPASNYGYTF.

The chain recombines TRBV5-6 with TRBJ1-6, with no clear D. Germline V gene lookup returns CDR1 SGHDT and CDR2 YYEEEE. The V end was cut by 2 bases, the J end by 7 bases, with 10 bases between. This CDR3 contains 14 residues. CDR3 in amino acids: CASSFTVLNSPLHF. As DNA, the CDR3 is TGTGCCAGCAGCTTTACAGTGCTAAATTCACCCCTCCACTTT.

The CDR3 loop reads CASSPGLAMNTGELFF. The CDR3 DNA is TGTGCCAGCAGCCCTGGACTAGCGATGAACACCGGGGAGCTGTTTTTT. J is TRBJ2-2 and V is TRBV5-4; TRBD2 matches 9 bases. This CDR3 contains 16 residues. V was clipped by 4 bases and J by 1 base; unmatched bases: 5. In germline, CDR1 is SGHNT, CDR2 YYREEE (reference sequence).

The chain carries TRBV7-6 and TRBJ2-7, with 7 bases lining up with TRBD2. The V and J ends lost 5 bases and 2 bases, in that order; junction bases with no gene match: 6. The CDR3 runs 14 residues. Looked up from germline, CDR1 is SGHVS and CDR2 is FNYEAQ. As DNA, the CDR3 is TGTGCCAGCAGCCCCAGCGGGGAGCCCTACGAGCAGTACTTC. Translated, it gives CASSPSGEPYEQYF.

This clone showed up just once. This sequence joins TRBV15 and TRBJ2-7; the D gene is possibly TRBD1 (6 bases). Trimming shortened V by 1 base and J by 2 bases, and 15 bases separated the two germline ends. There are 16 residues in the CDR3. The germline CDR1 and CDR2 sequences are LNHNV and YYDKDF (reference sequence). The CDR3 DNA reads as TGTGCCACCAGCAGAGGAGGCGGCAGGGACACCTACGAGCAGTACTTC. It encodes CATSRGGGRDTYEQYF.

The rearrangement joins TRBV5-6 to TRBJ1-4; D call uncertain. Per germline, CDR1 SGHDT and CDR2 YYEEEE. This CDR3 contains 13 residues. With 4 bases removed from V and 8 bases from J, the gap between germline ends came to 12 bases. CDR3 DNA sequence: TGTGCCAGCAGCCAGACACCCGAAGAAAAACTGTTTTTT. Translating gives CASSQTPEEKLFF.

Details on this clone: At one boundary the junction diverges from the germline segment, which might be a read error. V is TRBV20-1 and J is TRBJ1-4; a weak D match, TRBD1 (6 bases). The germline V gene has CDR1 DFQATT and CDR2 SNEGSKA (reference sequence). The CDR3 is 11 residues long. CDR3 nucleotides: TGCAGTGCTAGAGGGGGGTGGGACAATGTTTTT. It yields the protein CSARGGWDNVF.

V and J are TRBV6-1 and TRBJ1-2, with TRBD1 as a possible D gene (5 bases). This CDR3 spans 15 amino acids. With 3 bases removed from V and 0 bases from J, the gap between germline ends came to 11 bases. Germline V CDR1 and CDR2: MNHNS, SASEGT. CDR3 protein: CASSDRGTSNYGYTF. CDR3 coding DNA: TGTGCCAGCAGTGACCGGGGGACCTCTAACTATGGCTACACCTTC.

The chain combines TRBV5-4 with TRBJ2-2; 7 nucleotides agree with TRBD1. The junction had 9 bases not matched to a gene; V was cut back by 0 bases and J by 4 bases. CDR1 is SGHNT, CDR2 YYREEE, per germline (reference sequence). The CDR3 totals 17 residues. CDR3 protein: CASSLGTGSGSTGELFF. The CDR3, as DNA: TGTGCCAGCAGCTTGGGGACAGGTTCGGGGAGCACCGGGGAGCTGTTTTTT.

The chain has TRBV3-1 (or the pseudogene TRBV3-2) and TRBJ2-1, with D maybe TRBD2 (6 bases). Deletions cut 2 bases from V and 5 bases from J, with 7 bases between. The CDR3 is 13 residues long. The germline V gene encodes CDR1 LGHDT and CDR2 YNNKEL (reference sequence). The CDR3 loop reads CASSQWGDNEQFF. CDR3 in DNA: TGTGCCAGCAGCCAATGGGGGGACAATGAGCAGTTCTTC.

The rearrangement joins TRBV7-9 to TRBJ2-1; 8 bases agree with TRBD2. In germline, CDR1 is SEHNR, CDR2 FQNEAQ (reference sequence). Losses at the gene ends were 1 base for V and 7 bases for J; bases not matched to a gene: 6. The length of the CDR3 is 15 residues. CDR3 sequence reads: CASSLVSSGINEQFF. Written as DNA, the CDR3 is TGTGCCAGCAGCTTAGTGAGTAGCGGGATTAATGAGCAGTTCTTC.

This CDR3 is CASSTHRDREQYGYTF. CDR3 sequence (DNA): TGTGCCAGTAGTACTCACCGGGACAGGGAACAATATGGCTACACCTTC. The rearrangement uses TRBV19 and TRBJ1-2; 9 bases line up with TRBD1. Losses at the gene ends were 4 bases for V and 5 bases for J; bases not matched to a gene: 11. The germline V gene has CDR1 LNHDA and CDR2 SQIVND (reference sequence). The length of the CDR3 is 16 residues. Full variable domain (missing parts from reference TRBV19 and TRBJ1-2): DGGITQSPKYLFRKEGQNVTLSCEQNLNHDAMYWYRQDPGQGLRLIYYSQIVNDFQKGDIAEGYSVSREKKESFPLTVTSAQKNPTAFYLCASSTHRDREQYGYTFGSGTRLTVV.

This clone was seen a handful of times. This rearrangement joins TRBV7-3 to TRBJ2-1; D is perhaps TRBD2 (5 bases). Looked up from germline, CDR1 is SGHTA and CDR2 is FQGTGA. Trimming removed 4 bases at V and 2 bases at J, with 27 bases between. This CDR3 is 20 amino acids long. For the CDR3, the DNA is TGTGCCAGCAGCTCCGTACCCTCCTTTAGCGCCGGGATGACCTACAATGAGCAGTTCTTC. It specifies CASSSVPSFSAGMTYNEQFF.

This sequence joins TRBV7-9 and TRBJ2-2, with 9 bases identical to TRBD1. This CDR3 contains 17 residues. Germline loops: CDR1 SEHNR, CDR2 FQNEAQ (reference sequence). J gave up 2 bases and V 5 bases, and 9 bases lay outside the gene matches. CDR3 nucleotide sequence: TGTGCCAGCAGCCCGGGGCTGACAGGGGGAAACACCGGGGAGCTGTTTTTT. Protein sequence: CASSPGLTGGNTGELFF.

The rearrangement links TRBV11-2 to TRBJ1-1, with D unresolved. The CDR3 contains 16 residues. Deletions cut 2 bases from V and 1 base from J, with 14 bases between. Germline V gene data show CDR1 as SGHAT and CDR2 as FQNNGV. DNA for the CDR3: TGTGCCAGCAGCTTATGGAACCGGGAGGGGAACACTGAAGCTTTCTTT. Residues: CASSLWNREGNTEAFF. The variable domain in full, completed from reference TRBV11-2 and TRBJ1-1, reads EAGVAQSPRYKIIEKRQSVAFWCNPISGHATLYWYQQILGQGPKLLIQFQNNGVVDDSQLPKDRFSAERLKGVDSTLKIQPAKLEDSAVYLCASSLWNREGNTEAFFGQGTRLTVV.

This rearrangement joins TRBV4-1 to TRBJ2-3; 7 positions match TRBD1. This CDR3 spans 17 amino acids. The V gene's germline CDR1 is MGHRA and CDR2 YSYEKL. The J segment lost 3 bases and the V segment lost 4 bases, leaving 13 bases of the junction unmatched. In nucleotides, the CDR3 is TGCGCCAGCAGCCCGAAGAAGGGGGCAGGGGGAACAGATACGCAGTATTTT. Encoded protein: CASSPKKGAGGTDTQYF.

J is TRBJ1-2 and V is TRBV3-1 (or the pseudogene TRBV3-2); possibly TRBD1 for D (6 bases). V was clipped by 3 bases and J by 7 bases, with 9 bases between them. CDR1 is LGHDT and CDR2 is YNNKEL in the germline V gene (reference sequence). CDR3 length equals 12 residues. The CDR3 spells CASSQGARGYTF. The CDR3 coding sequence is TGTGCCAGCAGCCAGGGGGCTCGTGGCTACACCTTC.

The chain links TRBV6-5 to TRBJ1-2, with unresolved D. There are 14 residues in the CDR3. Trimming took 6 bases from V and 2 from J, leaving 13 bases between them. Germline V gene sequence: CDR1 MNHEY, CDR2 SVGAGI. The CDR3 region is CASRTIGGNYGYTF. In nucleotides, the CDR3 is TGTGCCAGCAGAACGATTGGAGGGAACTATGGCTACACCTTC.